This T cell receptor beta chain appears in the sequencing data of a study of CD8 T cells in Susac syndrome. Study results and caveats: It was acknowledged in the study that its TCR sequencing and HLA analysis involved a relatively small number of individuals.

Control patients had untreated stable or active relapsing-remitting multiple sclerosis by revised McDonald criteria. About this clonotype itself: Its antigen is as yet unknown.

An amount of RNA that ranged from 0.5 to 1 ug was reverse transcribed with random hexamers. An immunoSEQ multiplex PCR generated amplified TCR beta CDR3 products spanning 54 Vbeta and 13 Jbeta. TCRdb ran MiXCR on the immunoSEQ multiplex PCR reads and lists one entry per CDR3 protein. This sample carries 150,000 to 200,000 distinct CDR3 sequences, 94% of them seen once, and the ten largest clones take about 0.09%. There are 12 residues in the CDR3. Per germline, CDR1 SGHNT and CDR2 YYREEE (reference sequence). Trimming removed 4 bases at V and 5 bases at J, with 9 bases between. Source material: CD4+ T cells from PBMCs. The TCR comes from a human donor with multiple sclerosis. J is TRBJ2-5 and V is TRBV5-4; D is unresolved. The CDR3 sequence: CASSASRETQYF. The CDR3 DNA reads TGTGCCAGCAGCGCCAGCCGGGAGACCCAGTACTTC.